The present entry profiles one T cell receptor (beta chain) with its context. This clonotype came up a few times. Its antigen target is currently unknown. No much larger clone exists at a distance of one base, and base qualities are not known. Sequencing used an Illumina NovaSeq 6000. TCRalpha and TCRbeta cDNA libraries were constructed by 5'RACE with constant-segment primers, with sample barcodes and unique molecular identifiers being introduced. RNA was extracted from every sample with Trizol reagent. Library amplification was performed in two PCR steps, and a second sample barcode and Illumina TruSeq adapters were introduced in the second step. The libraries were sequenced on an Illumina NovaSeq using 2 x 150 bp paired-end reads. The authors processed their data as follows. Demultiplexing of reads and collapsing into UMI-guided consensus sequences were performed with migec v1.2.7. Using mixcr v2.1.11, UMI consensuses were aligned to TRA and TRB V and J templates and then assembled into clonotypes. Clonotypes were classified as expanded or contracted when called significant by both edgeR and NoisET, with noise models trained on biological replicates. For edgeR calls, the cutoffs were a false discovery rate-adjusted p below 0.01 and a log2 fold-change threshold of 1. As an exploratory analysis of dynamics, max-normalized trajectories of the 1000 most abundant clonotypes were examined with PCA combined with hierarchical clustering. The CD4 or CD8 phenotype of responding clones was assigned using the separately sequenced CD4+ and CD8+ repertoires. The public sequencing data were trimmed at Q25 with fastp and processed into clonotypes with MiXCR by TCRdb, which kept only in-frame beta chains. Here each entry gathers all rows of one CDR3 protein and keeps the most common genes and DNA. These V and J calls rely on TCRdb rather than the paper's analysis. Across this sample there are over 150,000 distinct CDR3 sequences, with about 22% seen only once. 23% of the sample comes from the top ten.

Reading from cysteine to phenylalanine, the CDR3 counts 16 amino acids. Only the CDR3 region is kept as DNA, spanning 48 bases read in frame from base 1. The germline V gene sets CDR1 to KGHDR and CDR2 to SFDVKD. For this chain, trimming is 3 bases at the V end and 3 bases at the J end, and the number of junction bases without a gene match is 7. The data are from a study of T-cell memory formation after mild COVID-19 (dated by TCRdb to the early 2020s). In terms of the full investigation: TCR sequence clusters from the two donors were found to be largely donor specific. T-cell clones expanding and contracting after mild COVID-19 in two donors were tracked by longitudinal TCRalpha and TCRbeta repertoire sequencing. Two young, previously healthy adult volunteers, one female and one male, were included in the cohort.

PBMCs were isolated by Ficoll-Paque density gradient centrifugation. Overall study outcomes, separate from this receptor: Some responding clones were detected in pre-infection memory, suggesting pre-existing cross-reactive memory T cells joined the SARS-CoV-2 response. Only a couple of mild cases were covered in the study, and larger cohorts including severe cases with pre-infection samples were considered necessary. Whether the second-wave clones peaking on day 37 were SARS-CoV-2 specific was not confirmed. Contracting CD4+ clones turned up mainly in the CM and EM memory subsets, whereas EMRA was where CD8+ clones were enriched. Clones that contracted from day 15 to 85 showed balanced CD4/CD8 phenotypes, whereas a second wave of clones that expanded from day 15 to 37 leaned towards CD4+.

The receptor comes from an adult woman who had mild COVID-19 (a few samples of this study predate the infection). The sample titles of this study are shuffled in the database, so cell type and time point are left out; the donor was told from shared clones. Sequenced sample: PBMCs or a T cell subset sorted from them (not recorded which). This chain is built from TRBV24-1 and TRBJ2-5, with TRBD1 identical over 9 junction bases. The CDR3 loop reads CATSDLDRGTEETQYF. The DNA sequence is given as TGTGCCACCAGTGATCTTGACAGGGGGACTGAAGAGACCCAGTACTTC.